One sample yielded the 26 T cell receptor beta chains listed below, sequenced in a study of T cells in Graves' hyperthyroidism and ophthalmopathy. TCR beta CDR3 regions were amplified from RNA transcripts. HTBI primers were used for first-round RT-PCR of the TCR CDR3. TCRdb called the multiplex PCR reads again in MiXCR, with one record for every CDR3 protein. Among 150,000 to 200,000 distinct CDR3 sequences listed, roughly 10% were seen once. The sequenced sample was blood. These receptors were taken from a woman aged 18 to 35 with Graves' hyperthyroidism that later progressed to Graves' ophthalmopathy.

This clonotype was seen ten or more times. V is TRBV20-1 and J is TRBJ1-5, with a weak D call TRBD1 (5 bases). This CDR3 is 13 amino acids long. The V gene's germline CDR1 is DFQATT and CDR2 SNEGSKA (reference sequence). V shed 5 bases and J shed 5 bases, with 13 bases lying between them. The CDR3 coding sequence is TGCAGTGCTGCCCACAGGTCTGATCAGCCCCAGCATTTT. This encodes CSAAHRSDQPQHF.

This clonotype has at least ten counts. The chain combines TRBV2 with TRBJ1-2; D remains unclear. V dropped 8 bases and J dropped 2 bases, with 18 bases sitting between them. This CDR3 spans 15 amino acids. CDR1 and CDR2 (germline): SNHLY, FYNNEI. CDR3 coding DNA: TGTGCCAGCTTAGGATACCACACGGAAAACTATGGCTACACCTTC. This gives the protein CASLGYHTENYGYTF.

This clonotype was seen at least ten times. This sequence joins TRBV19 and TRBJ2-7; tentative D call: TRBD1 (6 bases). The CDR3 length is 14 residues. Germline CDR1 and CDR2: LNHDA and SQIVND (reference sequence). The germline V and J ends were trimmed by 2 bases and 0 bases, with 8 bases remaining between them. The CDR3 reads CASSIKGVSYEQYF. Written as DNA, the CDR3 is TGTGCCAGTAGTATAAAGGGGGTCTCCTACGAGCAGTACTTC.

V gene TRBV7-8 combines with J gene TRBJ1-6, with 7 bases that match TRBD1. This CDR3 has 15 residues. Germline CDR1 is SGHVS and CDR2 is FQNEAQ. Trimming took 5 bases from V and 8 from J; bases not matched to a gene: 9. The CDR3 reads CASSRRQGIDSPLHF. Written as DNA, the CDR3 is TGTGCCAGCAGCCGCCGACAGGGTATTGATTCACCCCTCCACTTT.

This clonotype came up many times. The chain has TRBV7-9 and TRBJ2-2, with 12 bases lining up with TRBD2. This CDR3 contains 18 residues. The germline gives CDR1 SEHNR, CDR2 FQNEAQ (reference sequence). Losses at the gene ends were 1 base for V and 3 bases for J; bases not matched to a gene: 6. Here the CDR3 reads CASSLGGLAGRDTGELFF. CDR3 in DNA: TGTGCCAGCAGCTTAGGTGGACTAGCGGGGCGGGACACCGGGGAGCTGTTTTTT.

This chain connects TRBV10-3 to TRBJ2-5; D gene uncertain. CDR3 size: 15 residues. Trimming cost V 0 bases and J 0 bases, with 8 bases left between them. Per germline, CDR1 ENHRY and CDR2 SYGVKD. CDR3 residues: CAISESIWNQETQYF. The CDR3, as DNA: TGTGCCATCAGTGAGTCGATTTGGAACCAAGAGACCCAGTACTTC.

There are many counts of this clonotype. The genes are TRBV6-1 and TRBJ1-5, with a weak D call TRBD1 (5 bases). CDR3 length: 14 residues. V gave up 2 bases and J gave up 5 bases, with 10 bases separating them. Per germline, CDR1 MNHNS and CDR2 SASEGT. CDR3 sequence: CASSERGLDQPQHF. Written as DNA, the CDR3 is TGTGCCAGCAGTGAACGGGGGTTGGATCAGCCCCAGCATTTT.

This clonotype appeared many times. This chain links TRBV10-3 with TRBJ1-1; 9 bases line up with TRBD1. Germline V lookup: CDR1 ENHRY, CDR2 SYGVKD. This CDR3 spans 12 amino acids. After removal of 10 bases from V and 5 bases from J, the junction contained 5 bases not matched to a gene. The DNA of the CDR3 is TGTGCCACCAGACAGGGGGAAACTGAAGCTTTCTTT. This codes for CATRQGETEAFF.

This clonotype was recorded a few times. The gene calls are TRBV28 and TRBJ2-2; D may be TRBD1 (8 bases). The CDR3 covers 15 residues. The V end was cut by 4 bases, the J end by 6 bases, with 15 bases between. The germline gives CDR1 MDHEN, CDR2 SYDVKM. Here the CDR3 DNA reads TGTGCCAGCAGTTCGGACAGGGCGGGGGCCGGGGAGCTGTTTTTT. Translating it yields CASSSDRAGAGELFF.

Notes on this clonotype: The junction departs from the called germline gene at one end, perhaps through a read error. The V call is TRBV28, the J call TRBJ2-2; possibly TRBD2 for D (5 bases). This CDR3 region has 14 residues. Germline values: CDR1 MDHEN, CDR2 SYDVKM. DNA of the CDR3: TGTGCCAGCGGTTGGACCCCGGGCACCGGGGAGCTGTTCTTT. Its protein is CASGWTPGTGELFF.

This clonotype was counted many times. This chain uses TRBV11-1 with TRBJ1-1; no reliable D call. Germline V CDR1 and CDR2: SGHAT, FQDESV (reference sequence). The CDR3 is made up of 14 amino acids. Trimming took off 4 bases at V and 1 base at J, with 10 bases between the two ends. CDR3 DNA sequence: TGTGCCAGCAGCTCGGGTGCGGCGAACACTGAAGCTTTCTTT. Translated, it gives CASSSGAANTEAFF.

The sample holds many counts of this clonotype. The chain carries TRBV2 and TRBJ1-1, with D hard to call. Germline assignment: CDR1 SNHLY and CDR2 FYNNEI. Trimming removed 10 bases at V and 5 bases at J, with 17 bases between. The CDR3 contains 13 residues. CDR3 sequence (DNA): TGTGCCACTATCGGTTCGGGGTGTACTGAAGCTTTCTTT. This codes for CATIGSGCTEAFF.

This clonotype was detected ten times or more. The chain employs TRBV10-2 and TRBJ2-2, with D unresolved. V shed 7 bases and J shed 2 bases, with 8 bases lying between them. CDR3 length: 13 residues. From germline, CDR1 is WSHSY and CDR2 SAAADI. DNA of the CDR3: TGCGCCAGCACCCCCACCAACACCGGGGAGCTGTTTTTT. It encodes CASTPTNTGELFF.

In its sample, this clonotype was seen many times. This rearrangement joins TRBV12-3 or TRBV12-4 to TRBJ1-6, with unresolved D. V was shortened by 3 bases and J by 14 bases, with 11 bases between the two germline ends. The CDR3 length is 12 residues. CDR3 DNA sequence: TGTGCCAGCAGTTTGCGGAGGGAAACCCTCCACTTT. Its translation is CASSLRRETLHF.

The table lists this clonotype with many counts. The rearrangement joins TRBV29-1 to TRBJ2-1; D is ambiguous. Germline values: CDR1 SQVTM, CDR2 ANQGSEA. V was trimmed by 3 bases and J by 5 bases, leaving 14 bases between them. This CDR3 spans 14 amino acids. CDR3 sequence: CSVDLLETHNEQFF. CDR3 sequence (DNA): TGCAGCGTTGATCTCCTAGAAACGCACAATGAGCAGTTCTTC.

The sample holds many counts of this clonotype. V and J are TRBV10-2 and TRBJ2-5, with D perhaps TRBD2 (5 bases). With 4 bases removed from V and 5 bases from J, the gap between germline ends came to 11 bases. CDR3 length: 13 amino acids. CDR1 is WSHSY, CDR2 SAAADI, per germline. The CDR3 DNA is TGCGCCAGCAGTGTAGGGCGGGCGGAGACCCAGTACTTC. Protein sequence: CASSVGRAETQYF.

This clonotype was found many times. The rearrangement links TRBV24-1 to TRBJ2-4; 7 bases line up with TRBD1. V lost 3 bases and J lost 1; bases outside the gene matches: 2. CDR1 is KGHDR, CDR2 SFDVKD, per germline. This CDR3 is built from 15 residues. The CDR3 DNA is TGTGCCACCAGTGATCCACAGGGGGCCAAAAACATTCAGTACTTC. This sequence encodes CATSDPQGAKNIQYF.

This clonotype appeared many times. This chain links TRBV29-1 with TRBJ1-3; no reliable D call. CDR3 length: 15 amino acids. CDR1 and CDR2 (germline): SQVTM, ANQGSEA. The V gene lost 3 bases and the J gene lost 0 bases, with 12 bases spanning the gap. DNA of the CDR3: TGCAGCGTTGAGCATTACGGTTTCTCTGGAAACACCATATATTTT. This codes for CSVEHYGFSGNTIYF.

This clonotype was seen at least ten times. The chain joins TRBV19 to TRBJ2-7; 7 bases fit TRBD2. Germline V gene data show CDR1 as LNHDA and CDR2 as SQIVND (reference sequence). The ends lost 5 bases at V and 1 base at J; junction bases unmatched: 2. This CDR3 has 13 residues. CDR3 nucleotides: TGTGCCAGTAGTCTAGCGGATTCCTACGAGCAGTACTTC. Translating gives CASSLADSYEQYF.

Remarks on this clonotype: A much larger clone lies one base from this, so it may be a read error. The rearrangement joins TRBV20-1 to TRBJ1-3; TRBD1 might be the D (5 bases). The CDR3 loop spans 16 amino acids. Trimming cost V 1 base and J 0 bases, with 13 bases left between them. CDR1 is DFQATT and CDR2 is SNEGSKA in the germline V gene (reference sequence). This CDR3 reads CSARVWGGGSGNTIYF. CDR3 DNA sequence: TGCAGTGCTAGAGTCTGGGGGGGGGGCTCTGGAAACACCATATATTTT.

This clonotype has at least ten counts. CDR3 region: CASSLGGPGQPQHF. CDR3 DNA: TGTGCCAGCAGCTTAGGGGGGCCCGGCCAGCCCCAGCATTTT. This chain uses TRBV7-8 with TRBJ1-5; possible D gene TRBD1, 6 bases. V dropped 1 base and J dropped 7 bases, with 11 bases sitting between them. This CDR3 region has 14 residues. CDR1 SGHVS and CDR2 FQNEAQ come from the germline V gene.

This clonotype occurred many times. The rearrangement links TRBV20-1 to TRBJ2-2; 10 nucleotides align to TRBD2. The junction had 7 bases not matched to a gene; V was cut back by 2 bases and J by 7 bases. The germline gives CDR1 DFQATT, CDR2 SNEGSKA (reference sequence). The CDR3 has 15 amino acids. CDR3 region: CSARPLAGVVGELFF. CDR3 nucleotides: TGCAGTGCTAGACCTCTAGCGGGGGTTGTCGGGGAGCTGTTTTTT.

This clonotype was seen only a few times. This may arise from a read error, as a much more abundant clone is one base away. CDR3 protein: CASSYARSGAGEPFF. Written as DNA, the CDR3 is TGTGCCAGCAGTTACGCCAGAAGTGGGGCCGGGGAGCCGTTTTTT. The V gene is TRBV6-9, the J gene TRBJ2-2; D assignment may be TRBD1 or TRBD2 (5 bases each). This CDR3 has 15 residues. The germline gives CDR1 MNHGY, CDR2 SVAAGI.

There are many counts of this clonotype. The rearrangement links TRBV10-2 to TRBJ2-3; 7 nucleotides line up with TRBD2. CDR3 size: 13 residues. Germline lookup yields CDR1 WSHSY and CDR2 SAAADI. Trimming at V came to 8 bases and at J to 1 base, leaving 3 bases not matched to a gene. CDR3 in amino acids: CASLAGGTDTQYF. CDR3 coding DNA: TGCGCCAGCCTGGCGGGAGGCACAGATACGCAGTATTTT.

This clonotype has a count of ten or more. CDR3 residues: CASTTGRGQETQYF. Here the CDR3 DNA reads TGTGCCAGCACCACGGGGCGGGGCCAAGAGACCCAGTACTTC. The J gene is TRBJ2-5, the V gene TRBV11-1; a weak D match, TRBD2 (6 bases). CDR3 length: 14 residues. V shed 7 bases and J shed 1 base, with 13 bases lying between them. Germline V gene lookup returns CDR1 SGHAT and CDR2 FQDESV (reference sequence).

This clonotype was observed many times. The chain uses TRBV6-1 and TRBJ1-5; 7 positions match TRBD1. This CDR3 has 17 amino acids. Germline values: CDR1 MNHNS, CDR2 SASEGT. Trimming cost V 6 bases and J 0 bases; bases outside gene matches: 11. The CDR3 here is CASSKGTAVNSNQPQHF. CDR3 nucleotide sequence: TGTGCCAGCAGCAAGGGGACAGCCGTTAATAGCAATCAGCCCCAGCATTTT.